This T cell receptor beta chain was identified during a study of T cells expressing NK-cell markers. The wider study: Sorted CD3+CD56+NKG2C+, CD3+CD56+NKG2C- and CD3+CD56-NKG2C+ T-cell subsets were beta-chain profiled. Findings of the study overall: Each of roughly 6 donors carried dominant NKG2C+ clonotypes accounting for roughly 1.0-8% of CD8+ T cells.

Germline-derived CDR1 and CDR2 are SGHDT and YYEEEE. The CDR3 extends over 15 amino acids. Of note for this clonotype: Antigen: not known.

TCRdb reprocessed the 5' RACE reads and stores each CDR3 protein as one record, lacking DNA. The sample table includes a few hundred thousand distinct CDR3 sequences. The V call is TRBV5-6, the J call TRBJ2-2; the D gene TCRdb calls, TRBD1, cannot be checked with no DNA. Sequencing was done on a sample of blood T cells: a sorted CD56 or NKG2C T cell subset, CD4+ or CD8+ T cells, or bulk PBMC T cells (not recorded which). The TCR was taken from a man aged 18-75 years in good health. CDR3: CASSLGVSMAGELFF.